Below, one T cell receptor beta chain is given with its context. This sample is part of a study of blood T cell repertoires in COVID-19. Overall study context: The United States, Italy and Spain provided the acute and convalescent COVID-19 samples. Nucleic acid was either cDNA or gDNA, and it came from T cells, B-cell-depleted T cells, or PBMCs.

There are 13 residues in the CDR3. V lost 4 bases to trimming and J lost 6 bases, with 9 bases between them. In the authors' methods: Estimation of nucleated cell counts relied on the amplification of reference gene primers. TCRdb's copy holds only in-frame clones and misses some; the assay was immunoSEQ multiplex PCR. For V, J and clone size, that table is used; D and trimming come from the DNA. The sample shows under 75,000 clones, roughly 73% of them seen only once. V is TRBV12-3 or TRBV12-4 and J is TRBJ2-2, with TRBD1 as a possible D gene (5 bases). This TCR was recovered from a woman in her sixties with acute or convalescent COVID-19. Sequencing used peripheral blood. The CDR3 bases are TGTGCCAGCAGTTATCAGGGTCCCGGGGAGCTGTTTTTT. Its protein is CASSYQGPGELFF.